These 32 T cell receptor beta chains came from one sample sequenced in a study of human T cells and chemical hapten exposure. TCRdb reprocessed the RACE reads with MiXCR, giving one entry per CDR3 protein. The sample contains 40,000 to 50,000 distinct CDR3 sequences, over 3.5% of which appear only once. Time point reported: patch test 1, 2 weeks after DPC sensitization. Sample treatment: therapeutic diphenylcyclopropenone sensitization with weekly scalp DPC. Whole blood that had not been fractionated was the source of extracted total RNA. Sequencing was performed on whole blood, taken in connection with sensitization to the hapten diphenylcyclopropenone (DPC). The receptors come from a man aged 50 to 59 with alopecia areata. Some clones in this sample may be carry-over from other donors' samples.

At least ten counts were recorded for this clonotype. The chain recombines TRBV24-1 with TRBJ2-2; 7 bases map to TRBD2. Trimming took 2 bases from V and 2 from J; bases not matched to a gene: 4. The CDR3 covers 16 residues. Germline lookup yields CDR1 KGHDR and CDR2 SFDVKD. CDR3 region: CATSDSREANTGELFF. CDR3 nucleotide sequence: TGTGCCACCAGTGATTCACGGGAGGCAAACACCGGGGAGCTGTTTTTT.

This clonotype was counted many times. This sequence joins TRBV3-1 and TRBJ1-1, with D perhaps matching TRBD1 (5 bases). With 6 bases removed from V and 10 bases from J, the gap between germline ends came to 15 bases. The germline V gene has CDR1 LGHDT and CDR2 YNNKEL (reference sequence). This CDR3 has 12 amino acids. The chain's CDR3 is CASSHGTLGAFF. The CDR3 DNA reads as TGTGCCAGCAGTCACGGGACCTTAGGAGCTTTCTTT.

This clonotype appeared many times. V is TRBV5-5 and J is TRBJ2-1, with D possibly TRBD2 on 5 matching bases. The CDR3 is made up of 16 amino acids. Germline V gives CDR1 SGHKS, CDR2 YYEKEE (reference sequence). V was shortened by 1 base and J by 6 bases, with 17 bases between the two germline ends. The CDR3 nucleotides read TGTGCCAGCAGCTTGTACGGCGGGCGGATTTCCAATGAGCAGTTCTTC. Translation: CASSLYGGRISNEQFF.

This clonotype was seen repeatedly, ten times or more. The rearrangement joins TRBV4-3 to TRBJ2-1; D possibly uses TRBD1 or TRBD2 (6 bases each). From germline, CDR1 is LGHNA and CDR2 YSLEER. V lost 0 bases and J lost 7, with 7 bases in between. The CDR3 loop spans 13 amino acids. The CDR3 nucleotides are TGCGCCAGCAGCCAAGAAGGGGGGAATGAGCAGTTCTTC. It is translated as CASSQEGGNEQFF.

This clonotype was seen ten or more times. The chain combines TRBV4-1 with TRBJ2-3; 10 nucleotides agree with TRBD1. The length of the CDR3 is 17 residues. Germline loops: CDR1 MGHRA, CDR2 YSYEKL. V trimming: 0 bases; J trimming: 4 bases; junction bases outside the gene matches: 7. The CDR3 DNA follows: TGCGCCAGCAGCCAAGACGAGACAGGGGGCGAGTCAGATACGCAGTATTTT. Translating it yields CASSQDETGGESDTQYF.

This clonotype was observed at least ten times. The chain recombines TRBV18 with TRBJ2-3, with a weak D call TRBD1 (5 bases). From germline, CDR1 is KGHSH and CDR2 LQKENI. V was clipped by 6 bases and J by 1 base, with 8 bases between them. The CDR3 sequence is 13 residues long. The CDR3 coding sequence is TGTGCCAGCTCTCAGGGCCGCACAGATACGCAGTATTTT. Protein product: CASSQGRTDTQYF.

This clonotype was seen repeatedly, ten times or more. The rearrangement uses TRBV2 and TRBJ1-5; 11 bases match TRBD1. CDR1 and CDR2 (germline): SNHLY, FYNNEI. V shed 6 bases and J 3 bases; nucleotides not matched to a gene: 7. The CDR3 contains 16 residues. The CDR3 bases are TGTGCCAGCAGCCACCGGACAGGGGGCTTCAATCAGCCCCAGCATTTT. Its translation: CASSHRTGGFNQPQHF.

This clonotype showed up many times. This chain joins TRBV29-1 and TRBJ2-6; D is ambiguous. Germline-derived CDR1 and CDR2 are SQVTM and ANQGSEA. V shed 0 bases and J shed 2 bases, with 5 bases lying between them. The CDR3 is made up of 14 amino acids. The CDR3 protein is CSVEERTGANVLTF. The DNA of the CDR3 is TGCAGCGTTGAAGAACGTACTGGGGCCAACGTCCTGACTTTC.

This clonotype came up a few times. V and J are TRBV6-1 and TRBJ1-1; TRBD1 might be the D (6 bases). In germline, CDR1 is MNHNS, CDR2 SASEGT. The CDR3 totals 12 residues. Trimming took 7 bases from V and 8 from J, leaving 14 bases between them. This CDR3 reads CASNSGVYEAFF. The CDR3 DNA sequence: TGTGCCAGCAATTCAGGGGTGTACGAAGCTTTCTTT.

This clonotype came up many times. The CDR3 spells CASGVDVAGANVLTF. DNA for the CDR3: TGTGCCTCAGGGGTGGATGTCGCTGGGGCCAACGTCCTGACTTTC. This chain connects TRBV28 to TRBJ2-6; D might be TRBD1 (6 bases). The V end was cut by 11 bases, the J end by 2 bases, with 16 bases between. From germline, CDR1 is MDHEN and CDR2 SYDVKM. The CDR3 length is 15 residues.

In its sample, this clonotype was seen many times. The chain joins TRBV28 to TRBJ2-7; tentatively, D is TRBD1 (6 bases). CDR3 length: 11 amino acids. The germline gives CDR1 MDHEN, CDR2 SYDVKM. V was trimmed by 6 bases and J by 4 bases, leaving 7 bases between them. The CDR3 sequence: CASSDRYEQYF. CDR3 sequence (DNA): TGTGCCAGCAGCGACAGGTACGAGCAGTACTTC.

The table lists this clonotype with many counts. The chain has TRBV12-3 or TRBV12-4 and TRBJ1-5; D not certain. Trimming took 5 bases from V and 0 from J, leaving 8 bases between them. This CDR3 comprises 14 residues. CDR3 sequence (DNA): TGTGCCAGCAGTCGGATGTATAGCAATCAGCCCCAGCATTTT. Its translation: CASSRMYSNQPQHF.

The chain joins TRBV11-2 to TRBJ2-3; D may be TRBD2 (6 bases). The CDR3 spans 15 residues. V was shortened by 7 bases and J by 1 base, with 15 bases between the two germline ends. CDR1 is SGHAT, CDR2 FQNNGV, per germline. CDR3 residues: CASTDGDFRTDTQYF. Here the CDR3 DNA reads TGTGCCAGCACCGACGGGGACTTCCGCACAGATACGCAGTATTTT.

This clonotype was found a few times. The gene calls are TRBV9 and TRBJ1-1, with a tentative D call TRBD1 (6 bases). Germline V gene lookup returns CDR1 SGDLS and CDR2 YYNGEE. The CDR3 has 13 residues. The V and J ends lost 4 bases and 6 bases respectively, with 13 bases between them. The CDR3 DNA reads TGTGCCAGCAGCCCCCGCGGGGGCGCTGAAGCTTTCTTT. Residues: CASSPRGGAEAFF.

The CDR3 sequence: CASSRTGSTNEKLFF. The CDR3 DNA reads as TGCGCCAGCAGCCGAACAGGGTCAACTAATGAAAAACTGTTTTTT. V is TRBV4-1 and J is TRBJ1-4; D possibly corresponds to TRBD1 (6 bases). Looked up from germline, CDR1 is MGHRA and CDR2 is YSYEKL. The CDR3 runs to 15 residues. Trimming took off 4 bases at V and 0 bases at J, with 9 bases between the two ends.

This clonotype was recorded many times. The chain is built from TRBV6-6 and TRBJ1-6; 7 nucleotides agree with TRBD1. Unmatched junction bases numbered 7, after V lost 4 bases and J lost 7 bases. This CDR3 region has 15 residues. Germline V gene sequence: CDR1 MNHNY, CDR2 SVGAGI (reference sequence). The CDR3 DNA reads as TGTGCCAGCAGTTTCGGGACAGATGGGAATTCACCCCTCCACTTT. Amino acids: CASSFGTDGNSPLHF.

This clonotype occurred many times. The V gene is TRBV12-3 or TRBV12-4, the J gene TRBJ2-4; possible D gene TRBD2, 6 bases. The CDR3 consists of 13 residues. Deletions cut 5 bases from V and 3 bases from J, with 8 bases between. CDR3 bases: TGTGCCAGCAGTCTGGGGGGCAAAAACATTCAGTACTTC. Translation: CASSLGGKNIQYF.

This clonotype was counted ten times or more. This sequence joins TRBV28 and TRBJ1-6; TRBD1 is a possible D gene (6 bases). Trimming left V 3 bases short and J 9 bases short, with 12 bases between. The CDR3 runs 14 residues. Germline CDR1 is MDHEN and CDR2 is SYDVKM. This chain's CDR3 is CASSFTGRISPLHF. The DNA of the CDR3 is TGTGCCAGCAGTTTCACAGGGAGGATTTCACCCCTCCACTTT.

In this sample, this clonotype turned up many times. The chain uses TRBV19 and TRBJ1-5; TRBD1 matches at 8 bases. Germline CDR1 LNHDA, CDR2 SQIVND (reference sequence). The CDR3 has 15 residues. The J segment lost 3 bases and the V segment lost 9 bases, leaving 10 bases of the junction unmatched. The CDR3 region is CASVGQGGFNQPQHF. The CDR3 DNA reads TGTGCCAGCGTTGGACAGGGAGGTTTCAATCAGCCCCAGCATTTT.

This clonotype appeared many times. The V and J genes are TRBV5-1 and TRBJ2-3, with 9 bases matching TRBD2. This CDR3 region has 14 residues. V was clipped by 5 bases and J by 0 bases; unmatched bases: 1. The germline gives CDR1 SGHRS, CDR2 YFSETQ. DNA for the CDR3: TGCGCCAGCAGACTAGCGGGCAGCACAGATACGCAGTATTTT. Translating gives CASRLAGSTDTQYF.

This clonotype came up many times. J is TRBJ1-5 and V is TRBV19; 8 bases are a match to TRBD1. V lost 6 bases to trimming and J lost 9 bases; unmatched junction nucleotides: 10. The CDR3 contains 14 residues. Per the germline V gene, CDR1 is LNHDA and CDR2 is SQIVND (reference sequence). CDR3: CASSQQGARGPQHF. CDR3 DNA: TGTGCCAGTAGCCAGCAGGGGGCTAGGGGGCCCCAGCATTTT.

The rearrangement links TRBV4-1 to TRBJ2-4, with a possible D match to TRBD2 (6 bases). V gave up 2 bases and J gave up 4 bases, with 18 bases separating them. Germline V lookup: CDR1 MGHRA, CDR2 YSYEKL. The length of the CDR3 is 17 residues. The CDR3 DNA sequence: TGCGCCAGCAGCCAATCAGTTGGGGGGTTGATGAAAAACATTCAGTACTTC. This sequence encodes CASSQSVGGLMKNIQYF.

This clonotype was seen repeatedly, ten times or more. The chain carries TRBV27 and TRBJ1-1; possible D gene TRBD1, 5 bases. This CDR3 is built from 13 residues. Germline CDR1 and CDR2: MNHEY and SMNVEV (reference sequence). V lost 3 bases, J lost 7 bases, and 12 bases lay in between. In DNA form, the CDR3 reads TGTGCCAGCAGTTTCCGGGACGGTATTGAAGCTTTCTTT. Amino acids: CASSFRDGIEAFF.

The sample holds many counts of this clonotype. The chain carries TRBV7-2 and TRBJ1-2, with D hard to call. Germline-derived CDR1 and CDR2 are SGHTA and FQGNSA. There are 13 residues in the CDR3. Trimming removed 5 bases from V and 8 bases from J, with 15 bases in between. CDR3 sequence (DNA): TGTGCCAGCAGCCCCCGAAGGGTAGACGGCTACACCTTC. Its protein is CASSPRRVDGYTF. Looking up the rest from reference TRBV7-2 and TRBJ1-2 gives the full variable domain: GAGVSQSPSNKVTEKGKDVELRCDPISGHTALYWYRQSLGQGLEFLIYFQGNSAPDKSGLPSDRFSAERTGGSVSTLTIQRTQQEDSAVYLCASSPRRVDGYTFGSGTRLTVV.

This clonotype was detected ten times or more. The chain uses TRBV10-1 and TRBJ1-1, with D maybe TRBD1 (5 bases). Looked up from germline, CDR1 is WNHNN and CDR2 is SYGVQD (reference sequence). Trimming took 4 bases from V and 0 from J, leaving 9 bases between them. This CDR3 has 14 residues. The CDR3 reads CASSAAGMNTEAFF. In nucleotides, the CDR3 is TGCGCCAGCAGTGCAGCAGGGATGAACACTGAAGCTTTCTTT.

This clonotype has a count of ten or more. The chain has TRBV10-3 and TRBJ1-3; no clear D. Trimming pared 9 bases from V and 2 bases from J, leaving 11 bases between. This CDR3 contains 13 residues. CDR1 is ENHRY and CDR2 is SYGVKD in the germline V gene. DNA of the CDR3: TGTGCCATTACGTCGGAGACTGGAAACACCATATATTTT. Protein: CAITSETGNTIYF.

Ten or more counts support this clonotype. CDR3 sequence reads: CSARDRGSEAFF. The CDR3 DNA follows: TGCAGTGCTAGAGATCGGGGTAGTGAAGCTTTCTTT. This chain connects TRBV20-1 to TRBJ1-1; D unresolved. This CDR3 is 12 amino acids long. Trimming pared 0 bases from V and 7 bases from J, leaving 9 bases between. CDR1 is DFQATT, CDR2 SNEGSKA, per germline (reference sequence).

This clonotype is a singleton in its sample. Given a much more abundant clone one base away, this may be a read error. The chain recombines TRBV20-1 with TRBJ1-1, with 9 bases lining up with TRBD1. Germline CDR1 reads DFQATT; CDR2 reads SNEGSKA (reference sequence). The CDR3 is 14 residues long. For the CDR3, the DNA is TGCAGTGCTAGGCAACAGGGGGCGAGGACTGAAGCTTTATTT. Amino acids: CSARQQGARTEALF.

V is TRBV16 and J is TRBJ1-1; 7 bases map to TRBD1. The CDR3 consists of 13 residues. The V gene end was trimmed by 3 bases and the J gene end by 8 bases; junction bases not matched to a gene: 6. Germline V CDR1 and CDR2: KGHSY, FQNENV. In DNA, the CDR3 is TGTGCCAGCAGCCAGGTCGACAGGGAAGAAGCTTTCTTT. Its protein product is CASSQVDREEAFF.

This clonotype was recorded many times. V gene TRBV4-1 combines with J gene TRBJ2-1, with TRBD2 matching 10 bases. CDR1 is MGHRA and CDR2 is YSYEKL in the germline V gene. With V trimmed by 0 bases and J by 7 bases, 9 bases remained unmatched. The CDR3 consists of 17 residues. CDR3 in DNA: TGCGCCAGCAGCCAAGATTTCCCTAGCGGGAGTAAAAATGAGCAGTTCTTC. Residues: CASSQDFPSGSKNEQFF.

This clonotype was recorded many times. The chain employs TRBV12-3 or TRBV12-4 and TRBJ2-5; D remains ambiguous. This CDR3 region has 14 residues. V lost 2 bases to trimming and J lost 4 bases, with 11 bases between them. This chain's CDR3 is CASSLSWTPETQYF. As DNA, the CDR3 is TGTGCCAGCAGTTTATCATGGACCCCAGAGACCCAGTACTTC.

In regard to this clonotype: A much larger clone is a single base away; this may be a read error. The V gene is TRBV25-1, the J gene TRBJ2-7; the D gene is possibly TRBD1 (6 bases). Trimming shortened V by 6 bases and J by 2 bases, and 17 bases separated the two germline ends. This CDR3 has 15 residues. Germline loops: CDR1 MGHDK, CDR2 SYGVNS. The CDR3 DNA reads TGTGCCAGCAGCACGGTCAGGGGCGATCCCTACGAGCAGTACTTC. This codes for CASSTVRGDPYEQYF.